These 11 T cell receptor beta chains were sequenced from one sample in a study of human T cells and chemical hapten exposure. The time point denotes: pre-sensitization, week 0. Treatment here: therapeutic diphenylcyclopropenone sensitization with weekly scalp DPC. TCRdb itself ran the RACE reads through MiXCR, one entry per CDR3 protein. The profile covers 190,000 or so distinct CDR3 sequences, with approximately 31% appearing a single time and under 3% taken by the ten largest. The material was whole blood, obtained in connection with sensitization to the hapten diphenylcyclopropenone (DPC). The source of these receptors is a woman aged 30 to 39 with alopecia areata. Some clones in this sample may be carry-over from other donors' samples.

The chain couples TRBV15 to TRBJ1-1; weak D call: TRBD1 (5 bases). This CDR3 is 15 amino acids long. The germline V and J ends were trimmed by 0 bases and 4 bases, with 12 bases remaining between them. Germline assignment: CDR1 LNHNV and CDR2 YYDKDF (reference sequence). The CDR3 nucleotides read TGTGCCACCAGCAGAGAACGAGGGGTTGGCACTGAAGCTTTCTTT. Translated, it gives CATSRERGVGTEAFF.

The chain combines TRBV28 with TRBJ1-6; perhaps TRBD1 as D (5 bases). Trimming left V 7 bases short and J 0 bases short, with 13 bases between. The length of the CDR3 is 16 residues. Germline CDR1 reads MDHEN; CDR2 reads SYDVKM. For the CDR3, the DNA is TGTGCCAGCATAGCGAACGGGGGCTCCTATAATTCACCCCTCCACTTT. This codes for CASIANGGSYNSPLHF.

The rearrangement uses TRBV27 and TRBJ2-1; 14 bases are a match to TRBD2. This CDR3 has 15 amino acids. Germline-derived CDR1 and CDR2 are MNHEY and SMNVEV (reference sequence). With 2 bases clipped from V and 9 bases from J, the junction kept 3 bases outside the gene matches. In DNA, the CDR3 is TGTGCCAGCAGTTTAAGACTAGCGGGGGGGTCTGAGCAGTTCTTC. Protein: CASSLRLAGGSEQFF.

The CDR3 DNA reads as TGTGCCACCAGCAGAGAGCCAGGGGATGAGACCCAGTACTTC. This gives the protein CATSREPGDETQYF. V usage is TRBV15 and J usage is TRBJ2-5, with D possibly TRBD1 on 6 matching bases. The CDR3 has 14 residues. Germline values: CDR1 LNHNV, CDR2 YYDKDF (reference sequence). V dropped 0 bases and J dropped 5 bases, with 10 bases sitting between them.

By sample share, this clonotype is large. The CDR3 bases are TGTGCCAGCAGTTCCGAGGGAGTAGACGAGCAGTACTTC. Its translation: CASSSEGVDEQYF. The chain employs TRBV28 and TRBJ2-7; perhaps TRBD2 as D (5 bases). The germline V gene has CDR1 MDHEN and CDR2 SYDVKM. CDR3 size: 13 residues. The V gene lost 4 bases and the J gene lost 5 bases, with 12 bases spanning the gap.

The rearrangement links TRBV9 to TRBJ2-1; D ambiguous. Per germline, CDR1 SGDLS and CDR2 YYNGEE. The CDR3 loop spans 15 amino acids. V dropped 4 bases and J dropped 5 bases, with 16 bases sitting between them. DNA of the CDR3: TGTGCCAGCAGCCTAAGCGTAAAACGTAACAATGAGCAGTTCTTC. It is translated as CASSLSVKRNNEQFF.

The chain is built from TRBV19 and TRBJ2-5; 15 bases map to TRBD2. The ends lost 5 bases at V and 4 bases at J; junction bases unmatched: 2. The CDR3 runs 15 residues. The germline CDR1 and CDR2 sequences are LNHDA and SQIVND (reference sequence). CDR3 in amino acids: CASSPGLAGGETQYF. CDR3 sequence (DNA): TGTGCCAGTAGTCCGGGACTAGCGGGGGGAGAGACCCAGTACTTC.

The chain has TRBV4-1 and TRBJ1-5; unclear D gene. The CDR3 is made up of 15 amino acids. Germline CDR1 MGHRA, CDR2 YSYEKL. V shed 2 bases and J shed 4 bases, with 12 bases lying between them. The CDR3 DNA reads TGCGCCAGCAGCCAATTCAGGACGCAAAATCAGCCCCAGCATTTT. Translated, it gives CASSQFRTQNQPQHF.

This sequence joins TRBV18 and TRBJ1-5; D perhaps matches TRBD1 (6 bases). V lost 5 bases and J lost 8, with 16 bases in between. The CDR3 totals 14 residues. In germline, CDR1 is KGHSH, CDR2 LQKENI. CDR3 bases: TGTGCCAGCTCATTACAGGGACCTCCGGAGCCCCAGCATTTT. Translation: CASSLQGPPEPQHF. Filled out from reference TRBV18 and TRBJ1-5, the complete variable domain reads NAGVMQNPRHLVRRRGQEARLRCSPMKGHSHVYWYRQLPEEGLKFMVYLQKENIIDESGMPKERFSAEFPKEGPSILRIQQVVRGDSAAYFCASSLQGPPEPQHFGDGTRLSIL.

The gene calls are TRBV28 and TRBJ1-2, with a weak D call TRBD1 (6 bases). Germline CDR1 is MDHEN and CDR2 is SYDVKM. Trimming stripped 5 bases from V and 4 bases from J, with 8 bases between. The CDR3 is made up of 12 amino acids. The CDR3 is CASSIQGYGYTF. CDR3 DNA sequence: TGTGCCAGCAGTATACAGGGCTATGGCTACACCTTC.

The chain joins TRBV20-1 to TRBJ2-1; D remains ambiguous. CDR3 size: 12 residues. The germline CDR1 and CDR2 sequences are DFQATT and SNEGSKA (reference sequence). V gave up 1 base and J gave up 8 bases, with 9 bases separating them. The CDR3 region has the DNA TGCAGTGCTAGAGGTGTACGCGATGAGCAGTTCTTC. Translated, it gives CSARGVRDEQFF.